What follows are 19 T cell receptor beta chains derived from one specimen sequenced in a study of shared clonotypes between healthy human individuals (TCRdb year 2020). For the CD8 naive samples, CD45RO-negative cells were positively selected for CCR7, yielding a CD45RA+CCR7+ population from which TemRA cells were excluded. The library relied on the immunoSEQ multiplex PCR assay. TCRdb re-hosts the immuneACCESS table, in-frame sequences only. Its copies lack some clones; in the studies checked, an unresolved V gene accounts for under half of them, and the cause for the rest is not known. The sample records about 680,000 clones, 90% to 95% of which are singletons. Approximately 22% of the sample is held by the ten biggest clonotypes. Sequencing input: naive CD8+ T cells sorted from blood. This specimen's cell subset or site label, interpreted: CD45RA+CCR7+. The origin of the receptors is a man between 25 and 39 years old in good health.

This chain connects TRBV7-3 to TRBJ2-2; TRBD2 is a possible D gene (5 bases). The CDR3 runs to 16 residues. Per germline, CDR1 SGHTA and CDR2 FQGTGA. V lost 7 bases, J lost 0 bases, and 15 bases lay in between. CDR3 region: CASIRTRASNTGELFF. The CDR3 DNA sequence: TGTGCCAGCATCCGCACTAGAGCATCGAACACCGGGGAGCTGTTTTTT.

The chain has TRBV16 and TRBJ2-1; possibly TRBD2 for D (5 bases). V lost 4 bases, J lost 9 bases, and 10 bases lay in between. The CDR3 spans 12 residues. The V gene's germline CDR1 is KGHSY and CDR2 FQNENV. The CDR3 loop is CASSLFGGEQFF. In nucleotides, the CDR3 is TGTGCCAGCAGCCTTTTCGGAGGTGAGCAGTTCTTC.

The chain links TRBV27 to TRBJ2-7, with a weak D call TRBD2 (8 bases). The V end lost 5 bases, the J end lost 3 bases, and 17 bases lay between the germline ends. Per the germline V gene, CDR1 is MNHEY and CDR2 is SMNVEV (reference sequence). The CDR3 runs 15 residues. The CDR3 region has the DNA TGTGCCAGCAGTATTAGCGGGACAGTGATCTACGAGCAGTACTTC. Translating it yields CASSISGTVIYEQYF.

V and J are TRBV4-1 and TRBJ1-1; 7 nucleotides match TRBD1. The J segment lost 3 bases and the V segment lost 1 base, leaving 5 bases of the junction unmatched. Per the germline V gene, CDR1 is MGHRA and CDR2 is YSYEKL. CDR3 length: 15 residues. CDR3 bases: TGCGCCAGCAGCCAAGGCTTCAGGGGGGACACTGAAGCTTTCTTT. Its translation: CASSQGFRGDTEAFF.

J is TRBJ1-1 and V is TRBV6-1; no firm D call. The CDR3 extends over 15 amino acids. V was cut by 5 bases and J by 2 bases, with 15 bases left in between. From germline, CDR1 is MNHNS and CDR2 SASEGT. CDR3 nucleotide sequence: TGTGCCAGCAGTAAAAAGCAGATTTATAACACTGAAGCTTTCTTT. Protein: CASSKKQIYNTEAFF.

The table lists this clone with a count of one. The CDR3, as DNA: TGCAGCGTGGGGGGACTAGCGGGGAAATACAATGAGCAGTTCTTC. It translates to CSVGGLAGKYNEQFF. V and J are TRBV29-1 and TRBJ2-1; 13 bases fit TRBD2. The CDR3 consists of 15 residues. V shed 6 bases, J shed 4 bases, and the junction held 6 bases outside the gene matches. CDR1 SQVTM and CDR2 ANQGSEA come from the germline V gene.

The chain employs TRBV4-1 and TRBJ2-7, with D perhaps matching TRBD2 (5 bases). This CDR3 has 16 amino acids. The V and J ends lost 5 bases and 0 bases respectively, with 17 bases between them. Germline loops: CDR1 MGHRA, CDR2 YSYEKL. The CDR3 DNA reads TGCGCCAGCAGCGCTCTCGCCAGCGGTAGCTCCTACGAGCAGTACTTC. This sequence encodes CASSALASGSSYEQYF.

The rearrangement uses TRBV27 and TRBJ2-7; no clear D gene. The germline V gene encodes CDR1 MNHEY and CDR2 SMNVEV (reference sequence). V was shortened by 6 bases and J by 5 bases, with 17 bases between the two germline ends. There are 14 residues in the CDR3. CDR3 region: CASSLSGRGDEQYF. In DNA form, the CDR3 reads TGTGCCAGCAGCCTCTCCGGCCGCGGCGACGAGCAGTACTTC.

CDR3 amino acids: CASSLSGNPADTQYF. DNA for the CDR3: TGTGCCAGCAGCTTAAGCGGGAATCCGGCAGATACGCAGTATTTT. The rearrangement uses TRBV7-9 and TRBJ2-3; 7 bases agree with TRBD2. CDR1 is SEHNR and CDR2 is FQNEAQ in the germline V gene (reference sequence). The CDR3 consists of 15 residues. J was trimmed by 4 bases and V by 2 bases; bases with no gene match: 6. Filled out from reference TRBV7-9 and TRBJ2-3, the complete variable domain reads DTGVSQNPRHKITKRGQNVTFRCDPISEHNRLYWYRQTLGQGPEFLTYFQNEAQLEKSRLLSDRFSAERPKGSFSTLEIQRTEQGDSAMYLCASSLSGNPADTQYFGPGTRLTVL.

The chain couples TRBV6-4 to TRBJ2-3, with D possibly matching TRBD2 (5 bases). V lost 4 bases, J lost 4 bases, and 15 bases lay in between. The CDR3 runs to 15 residues. Germline V lookup: CDR1 MRHNA, CDR2 SNTAGT. CDR3 loop: CASSVGESYPDTQYF. As DNA, the CDR3 is TGTGCCAGCAGTGTCGGGGAGTCGTACCCAGATACGCAGTATTTT.

The chain joins TRBV6-5 to TRBJ2-7; D gene unclear. Trimming took 6 bases from V and 3 from J, leaving 6 bases between them. The CDR3 runs to 11 residues. Per the germline V gene, CDR1 is MNHEY and CDR2 is SVGAGI. This CDR3 is CASRAYYEQYF. The CDR3 nucleotides are TGTGCCAGCAGGGCATACTACGAGCAGTACTTC.

This chain links TRBV29-1 with TRBJ2-3; weak D call: TRBD1 (5 bases). The germline V gene has CDR1 SQVTM and CDR2 ANQGSEA. The ends were cut back, 7 bases at V and 2 bases at J, with 22 bases in the middle. This CDR3 region has 16 residues. The CDR3: CSALLTQQEYTDTQYF. DNA for the CDR3: TGCAGCGCCTTATTGACGCAACAGGAGTACACAGATACGCAGTATTTT.

This sequence joins TRBV29-1 and TRBJ2-3, with 10 bases matching TRBD2. The CDR3 is 14 amino acids. V dropped 2 bases and J dropped 4; count of bases not matched to a gene: 3. CDR1 and CDR2 (germline): SQVTM, ANQGSEA. The CDR3 loop reads CSVELAGAPDTQYF. CDR3 DNA sequence: TGCAGCGTTGAACTAGCGGGAGCCCCAGATACGCAGTATTTT.

The J gene is TRBJ2-5, the V gene TRBV27; TRBD1 is a possible D gene (5 bases). Trimming shortened V by 1 base and J by 3 bases, and 9 bases separated the two germline ends. CDR3 size: 14 residues. Germline CDR1 MNHEY, CDR2 SMNVEV (reference sequence). CDR3 DNA: TGTGCCAGCAGTTTATTGGGGCTTGAAGAGACCCAGTACTTC. It is translated as CASSLLGLEETQYF.

The chain employs TRBV9 and TRBJ1-1, with TRBD1 matching 8 bases. The CDR3 totals 14 residues. After removal of 3 bases from V and 7 bases from J, the junction contained 8 bases not matched to a gene. Per germline, CDR1 SGDLS and CDR2 YYNGEE. The CDR3 here is CASSASTGVGEAFF. CDR3 in DNA: TGTGCCAGCAGCGCCTCGACAGGGGTGGGTGAAGCTTTCTTT.

The genes are TRBV7-2 and TRBJ2-1; D is unresolved. CDR1 and CDR2 from the germline V gene are SGHTA and FQGNSA. The CDR3 is 16 amino acids. Trimming removed 2 bases from V and 6 bases from J, with 17 bases in between. CDR3 nucleotides: TGTGCCAGCAGCTTAACCCTCCCCGGATCCCGCAATGAGCAGTTCTTC. Its translation is CASSLTLPGSRNEQFF.

J is TRBJ2-1 and V is TRBV4-3; 8 bases line up with TRBD1. The length of the CDR3 is 14 residues. Germline assignment: CDR1 LGHNA and CDR2 YSLEER. Trimming removed 2 bases from V and 7 bases from J; junction bases left unmatched: 4. The CDR3 loop reads CASSQRDRINEQFF. CDR3 DNA sequence: TGCGCCAGCAGCCAACGGGACAGGATAAATGAGCAGTTCTTC.

The chain joins TRBV5-5 to TRBJ2-7; unclear D gene. CDR1 and CDR2 (germline): SGHKS, YYEKEE (reference sequence). V lost 0 bases and J lost 4, with 11 bases in between. This CDR3 is 14 amino acids long. The CDR3 loop is CASSLGGMGYEQYF. In DNA form, the CDR3 reads TGTGCCAGCAGCTTGGGGGGAATGGGATACGAGCAGTACTTC.

J is TRBJ2-5 and V is TRBV29-1; tentative D call: TRBD1 (6 bases). The germline CDR1 and CDR2 sequences are SQVTM and ANQGSEA. V was pared by 4 bases and J by 5 bases, with 11 bases between. CDR3 length: 12 residues. CDR3 sequence reads: CSVGGLRETQYF. The CDR3 nucleotides are TGCAGCGTTGGGGGGCTCCGGGAGACCCAGTACTTC.